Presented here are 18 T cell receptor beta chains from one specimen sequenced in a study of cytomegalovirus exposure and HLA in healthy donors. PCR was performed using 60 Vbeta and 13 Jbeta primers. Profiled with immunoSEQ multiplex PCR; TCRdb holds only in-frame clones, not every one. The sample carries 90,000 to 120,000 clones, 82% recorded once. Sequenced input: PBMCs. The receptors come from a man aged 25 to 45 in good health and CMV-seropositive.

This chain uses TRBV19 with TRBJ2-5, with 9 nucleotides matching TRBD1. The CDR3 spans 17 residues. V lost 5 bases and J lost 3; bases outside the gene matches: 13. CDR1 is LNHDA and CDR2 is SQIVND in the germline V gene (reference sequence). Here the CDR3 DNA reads TGTGCCAGTAGTGACCCGGGACAGGGCGTCCGAAAAGAGACCCAGTACTTC. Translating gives CASSDPGQGVRKETQYF. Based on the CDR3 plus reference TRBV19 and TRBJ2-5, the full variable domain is DGGITQSPKYLFRKEGQNVTLSCEQNLNHDAMYWYRQDPGQGLRLIYYSQIVNDFQKGDIAEGYSVSREKKESFPLTVTSAQKNPTAFYLCASSDPGQGVRKETQYFGPGTRLLVL.

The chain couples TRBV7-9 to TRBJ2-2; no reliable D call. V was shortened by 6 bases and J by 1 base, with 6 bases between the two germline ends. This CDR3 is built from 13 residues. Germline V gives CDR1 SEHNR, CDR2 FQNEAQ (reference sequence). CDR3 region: CASSPVNTGELFF. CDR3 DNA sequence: TGTGCCAGCAGTCCAGTGAACACCGGGGAGCTGTTTTTT.

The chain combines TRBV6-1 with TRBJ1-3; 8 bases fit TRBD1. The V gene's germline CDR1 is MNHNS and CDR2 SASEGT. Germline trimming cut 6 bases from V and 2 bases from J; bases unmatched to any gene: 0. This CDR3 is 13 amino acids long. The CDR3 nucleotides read TGTGCCAGCAGCAGGGGGCCTGGAAACACCATATATTTT. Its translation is CASSRGPGNTIYF.

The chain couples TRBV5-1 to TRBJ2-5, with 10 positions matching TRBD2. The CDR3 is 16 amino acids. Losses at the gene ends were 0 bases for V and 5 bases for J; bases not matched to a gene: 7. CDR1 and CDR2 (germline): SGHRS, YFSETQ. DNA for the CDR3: TGCGCCAGCAGCTTGGGGCTAGCGGGGGACGGGGAGACCCAGTACTTC. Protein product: CASSLGLAGDGETQYF.

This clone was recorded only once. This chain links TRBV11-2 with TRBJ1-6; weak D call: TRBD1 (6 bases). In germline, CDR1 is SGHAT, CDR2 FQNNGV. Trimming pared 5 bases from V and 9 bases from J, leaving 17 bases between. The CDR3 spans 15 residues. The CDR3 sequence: CASSPHRENSSPLHF. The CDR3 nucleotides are TGTGCCAGCAGCCCGCACAGGGAGAATAGTTCACCCCTCCACTTT.

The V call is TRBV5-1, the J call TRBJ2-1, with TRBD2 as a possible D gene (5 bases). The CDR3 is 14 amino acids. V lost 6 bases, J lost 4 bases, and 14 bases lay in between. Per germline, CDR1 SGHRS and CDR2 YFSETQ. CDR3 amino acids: CASNDGMGYNEQFF. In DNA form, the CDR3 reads TGCGCCAGCAACGACGGGATGGGGTACAATGAGCAGTTCTTC.

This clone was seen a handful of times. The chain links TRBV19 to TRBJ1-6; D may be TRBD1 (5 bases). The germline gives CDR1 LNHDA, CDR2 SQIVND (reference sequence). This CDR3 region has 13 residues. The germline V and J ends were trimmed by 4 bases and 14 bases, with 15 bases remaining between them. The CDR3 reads CASSTRGTMALHF. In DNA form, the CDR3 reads TGTGCCAGTAGTACCCGGGGGACGATGGCCCTCCACTTT.

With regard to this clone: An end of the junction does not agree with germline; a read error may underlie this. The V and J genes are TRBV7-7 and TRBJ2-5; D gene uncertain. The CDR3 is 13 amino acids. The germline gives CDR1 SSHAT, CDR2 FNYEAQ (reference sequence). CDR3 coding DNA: TGTGCTAGCAGCTCTTCGAGGAAAGAGACCCAGTACTTC. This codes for CASSSSRKETQYF.

Here the CDR3 DNA reads TGTGCCAGCAGCTTAAGCGGACTAGCGGGGGGTATCGGGACCCAGTACTTC. This translates into CASSLSGLAGGIGTQYF. The rearrangement joins TRBV7-2 to TRBJ2-5; 14 bases are shared with TRBD2. This CDR3 is built from 17 residues. V shed 2 bases, J shed 7 bases, and the junction held 9 bases outside the gene matches. Germline assignment: CDR1 SGHTA and CDR2 FQGNSA.

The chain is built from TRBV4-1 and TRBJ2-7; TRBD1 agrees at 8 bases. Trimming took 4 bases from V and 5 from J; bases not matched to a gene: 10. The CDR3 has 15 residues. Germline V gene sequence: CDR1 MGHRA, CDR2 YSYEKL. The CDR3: CASSPQMDREDEQYF. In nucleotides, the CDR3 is TGCGCCAGCAGCCCCCAGATGGACAGGGAGGACGAGCAGTACTTC.

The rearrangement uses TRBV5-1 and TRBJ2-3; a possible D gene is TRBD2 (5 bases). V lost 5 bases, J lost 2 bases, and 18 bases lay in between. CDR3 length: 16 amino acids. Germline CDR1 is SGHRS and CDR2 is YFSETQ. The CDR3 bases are TGCGCCAGCAGTAACATTTCCCCAGGACTCACAGATACGCAGTATTTT. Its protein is CASSNISPGLTDTQYF.

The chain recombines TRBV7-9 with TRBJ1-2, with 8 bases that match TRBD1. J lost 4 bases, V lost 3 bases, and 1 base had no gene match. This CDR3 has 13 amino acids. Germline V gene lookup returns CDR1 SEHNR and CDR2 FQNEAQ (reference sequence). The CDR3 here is CASSLGQVYGYTF. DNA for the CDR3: TGTGCCAGCAGCTTGGGACAGGTCTATGGCTACACCTTC.

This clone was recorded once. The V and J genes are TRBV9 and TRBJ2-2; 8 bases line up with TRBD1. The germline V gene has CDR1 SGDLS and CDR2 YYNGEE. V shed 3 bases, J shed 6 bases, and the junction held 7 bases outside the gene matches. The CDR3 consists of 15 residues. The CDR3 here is CASSGQWDRSGELFF. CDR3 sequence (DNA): TGTGCCAGCAGCGGTCAATGGGACAGGTCCGGGGAGCTGTTTTTT.

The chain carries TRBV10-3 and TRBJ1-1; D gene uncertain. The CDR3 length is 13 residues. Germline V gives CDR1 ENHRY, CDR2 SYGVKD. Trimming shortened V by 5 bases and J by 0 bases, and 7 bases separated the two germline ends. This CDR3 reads CAISPLMNTEAFF. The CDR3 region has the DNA TGTGCCATCAGTCCCCTAATGAACACTGAAGCTTTCTTT.

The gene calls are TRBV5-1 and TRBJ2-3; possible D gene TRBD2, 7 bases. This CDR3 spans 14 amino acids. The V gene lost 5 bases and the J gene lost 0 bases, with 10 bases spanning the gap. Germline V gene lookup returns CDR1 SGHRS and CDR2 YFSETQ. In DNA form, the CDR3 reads TGCGCCAGCAGTAGGGGGGGAAGCACAGATACGCAGTATTTT. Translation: CASSRGGSTDTQYF.

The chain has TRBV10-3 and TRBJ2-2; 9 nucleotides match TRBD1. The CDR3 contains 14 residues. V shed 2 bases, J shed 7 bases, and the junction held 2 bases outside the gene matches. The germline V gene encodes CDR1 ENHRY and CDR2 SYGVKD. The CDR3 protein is CAISETGGSGELFF. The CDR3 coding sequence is TGTGCCATCAGTGAGACAGGGGGCAGCGGGGAGCTGTTTTTT.

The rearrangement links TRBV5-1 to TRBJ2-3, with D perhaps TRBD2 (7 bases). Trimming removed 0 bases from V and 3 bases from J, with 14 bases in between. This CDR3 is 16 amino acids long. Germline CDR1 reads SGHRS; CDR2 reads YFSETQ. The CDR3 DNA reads TGCGCCAGCAGCTTGGGGGGGGGCCCCAGGACAGATACGCAGTATTTT. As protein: CASSLGGGPRTDTQYF.

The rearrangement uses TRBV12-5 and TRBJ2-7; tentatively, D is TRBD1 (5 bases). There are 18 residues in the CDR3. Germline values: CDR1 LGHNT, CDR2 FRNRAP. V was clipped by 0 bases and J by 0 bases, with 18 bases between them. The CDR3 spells CASGLVPLGQMVSYEQYF. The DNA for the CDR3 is TGTGCTAGTGGTTTGGTGCCACTCGGACAAATGGTCTCCTACGAGCAGTACTTC.